A selection of T cell receptor beta chains follows, all from one sample in a study of control samples from healthy donors and cancer patients. Clones were sequenced by immunoSEQ multiplex PCR, and TCRdb holds only the in-frame ones, with some missing. The profile shows 75,000 to 90,000 clones, about 83% of them singletons. The sample comprised blood. These receptors all come from a woman between 35 and 50 years old in good health. Both conserved end residues are part of each CDR3. A D gene is named only where the DNA matches it firmly. The listing skips clone size in some rows; elsewhere it reads once, few, many or a size class.

>TRBV5-4|-|-|TRBJ2-7
TGTGCCAGTTCTTCTAGGACGGAGTACTACGAGCAGTACTTC
CASSSRTEYYEQYF
>TRBV10-2|-|-|TRBJ1-2
TGCGCCAGCAGTGACAGCCCGAGGTATGGCTACACCTTC
CASSDSPRYGYTF
>TRBV30|TRBD2|-|TRBJ2-3
TGTGCCTCCTCGGGGGGGTGGACAGATACGCAGTATTTT
CASSGGWTDTQYF
>TRBV6-2/TRBV6-3|-|-|TRBJ1-6
TGTGCCAGCAGCCGGACTCCCGAGTTGGGCTCCTATAATTCACCCCTCCACTTT
CASSRTPELGSYNSPLHF
>TRBV7-9|-|-|TRBJ2-1
TGTGCCAGCAGGTCAAAATCCTTGGGGGGCGGCGAGCAGTTCTTC
CASRSKSLGGGEQFF
>TRBV18|TRBD1|-|TRBJ2-7
TGTGCCAGCTCACCTGGGCAGGGGGAAGGTGTCTACGAGCAGTACTTC
CASSPGQGEGVYEQYF
>TRBV19|TRBD1|-|TRBJ1-5
TGTGCCAGTAGTATATGGGCCGGGACAGCCACTTTGAATCAGCCCCAGCATTTT
CASSIWAGTATLNQPQHF
>TRBV2|-|-|TRBJ2-2
TGTGCCAGCAGCCCAGGCTCTACCGGGGAGCTGTTTTTT
CASSPGSTGELFF
>TRBV10-3|-|-|TRBJ2-3
TGTGCCAGCCGAAAGGCTGACGGATCTCCGCAGTATTTT
CASRKADGSPQYF
>TRBV7-8|TRBD1|few|TRBJ2-3
TGTGCCAGCAGCTTACCTGGGACAGGGTGGGCGGATACGCAGTATTTT
CASSLPGTGWADTQYF